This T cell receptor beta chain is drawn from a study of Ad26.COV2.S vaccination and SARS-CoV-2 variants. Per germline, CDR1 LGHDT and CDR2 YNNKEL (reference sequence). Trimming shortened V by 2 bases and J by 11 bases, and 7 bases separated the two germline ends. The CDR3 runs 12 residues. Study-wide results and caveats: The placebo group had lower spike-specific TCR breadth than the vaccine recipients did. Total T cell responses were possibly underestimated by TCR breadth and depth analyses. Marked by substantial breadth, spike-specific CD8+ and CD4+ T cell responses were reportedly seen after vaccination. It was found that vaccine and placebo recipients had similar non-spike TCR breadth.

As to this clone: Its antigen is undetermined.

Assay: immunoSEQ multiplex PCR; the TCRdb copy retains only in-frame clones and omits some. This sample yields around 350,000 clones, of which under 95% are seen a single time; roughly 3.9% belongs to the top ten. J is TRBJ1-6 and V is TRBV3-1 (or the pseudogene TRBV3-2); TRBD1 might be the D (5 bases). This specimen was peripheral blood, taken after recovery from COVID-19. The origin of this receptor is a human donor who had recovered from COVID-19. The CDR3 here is CASSQQGTPLHF. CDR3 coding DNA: TGTGCCAGCAGCCAACAGGGAACACCCCTCCACTTT.